This TCR beta chain emerged from a study of spatial heterogeneity in lung cancer. Notes on the study in general: How many expanded intratumoral alpha and beta TCRs were present tracked the tumor mutation count, which was a count of nonsynonymous mutations. Alpha chain coverage of tumor T cells was estimated at 6% to 9%, and beta chain coverage at around 13%.

The time point denotes: sample taken at primary tumor resection. CDR3 size: 14 residues. Trimming left V 0 bases short and J 0 bases short, with 8 bases between. Germline V gene lookup returns CDR1 DFQATT and CDR2 SNEGSKA (reference sequence). Details on this clonotype: Its antigen is still unknown.

Using its own MiXCR run on the 5' RACE reads, TCRdb lists one record per CDR3 protein. The table shows 1,400 to 1,500 distinct CDR3 sequences, with roughly a quarter occurring only once. The chain links TRBV20-1 to TRBJ2-5, with D hard to call. Sequences were derived from lung tumor tissue, sampled at surgery. The TCR originated in a female donor with early-stage non-small cell lung cancer. The CDR3 is CSARDARYQETQYF. The CDR3 DNA sequence: TGCAGTGCTAGAGATGCCAGGTACCAAGAGACCCAGTACTTC.